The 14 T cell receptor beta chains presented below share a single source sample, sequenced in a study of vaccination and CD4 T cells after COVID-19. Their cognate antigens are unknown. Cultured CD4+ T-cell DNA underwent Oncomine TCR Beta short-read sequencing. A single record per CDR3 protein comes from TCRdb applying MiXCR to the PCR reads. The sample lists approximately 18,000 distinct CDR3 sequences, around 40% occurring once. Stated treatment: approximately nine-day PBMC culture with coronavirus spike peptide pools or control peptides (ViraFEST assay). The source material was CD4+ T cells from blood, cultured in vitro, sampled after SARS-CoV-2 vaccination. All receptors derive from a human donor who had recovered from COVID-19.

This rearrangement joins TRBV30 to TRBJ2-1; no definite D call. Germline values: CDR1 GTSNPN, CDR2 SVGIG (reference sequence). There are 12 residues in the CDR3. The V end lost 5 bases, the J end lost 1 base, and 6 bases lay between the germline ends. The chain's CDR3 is CAWETSYNEQFF. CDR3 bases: TGTGCCTGGGAAACTTCCTACAATGAGCAGTTCTTC.

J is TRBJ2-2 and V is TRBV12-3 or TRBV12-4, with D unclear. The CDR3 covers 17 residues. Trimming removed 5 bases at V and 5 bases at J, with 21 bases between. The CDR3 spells CASSPTLGSLGTGELFF. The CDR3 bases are TGTGCCAGCAGTCCCACGTTGGGGTCCCTTGGGACCGGGGAGCTGTTTTTT.

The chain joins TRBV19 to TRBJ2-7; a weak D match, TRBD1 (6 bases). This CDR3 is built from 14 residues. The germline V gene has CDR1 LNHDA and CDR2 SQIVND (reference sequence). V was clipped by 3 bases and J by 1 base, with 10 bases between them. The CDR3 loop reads CASSIQGSSYEQYF. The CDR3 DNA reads TGTGCCAGTAGTATTCAGGGGTCATCCTACGAGCAGTACTTC.

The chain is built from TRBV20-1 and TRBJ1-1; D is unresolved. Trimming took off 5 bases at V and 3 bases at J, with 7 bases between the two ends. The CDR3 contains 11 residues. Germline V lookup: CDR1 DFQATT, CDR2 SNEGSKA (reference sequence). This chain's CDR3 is CSAQTDTEAFF. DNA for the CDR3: TGCAGTGCTCAGACGGACACTGAAGCTTTCTTT.

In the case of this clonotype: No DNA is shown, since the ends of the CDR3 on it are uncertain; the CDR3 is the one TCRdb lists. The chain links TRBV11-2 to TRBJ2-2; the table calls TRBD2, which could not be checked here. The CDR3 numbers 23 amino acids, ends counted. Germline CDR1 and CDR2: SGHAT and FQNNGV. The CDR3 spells CASSLGTSGRYEQYFGPGEELFF.

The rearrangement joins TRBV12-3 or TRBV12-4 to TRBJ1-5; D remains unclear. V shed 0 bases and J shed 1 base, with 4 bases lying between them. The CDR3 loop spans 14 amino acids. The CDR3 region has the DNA TGTGCCAGCAGTTTAGCGCCAAGCAATCAGCCCCAGCATTTT. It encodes CASSLAPSNQPQHF.

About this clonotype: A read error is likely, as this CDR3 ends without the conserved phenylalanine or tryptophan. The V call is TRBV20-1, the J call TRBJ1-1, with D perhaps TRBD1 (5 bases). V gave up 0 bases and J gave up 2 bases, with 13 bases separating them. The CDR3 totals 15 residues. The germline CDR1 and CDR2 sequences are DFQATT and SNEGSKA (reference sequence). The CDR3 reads CSARDPRGDNTEAFL. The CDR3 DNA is TGCAGTGCTAGAGATCCGCGGGGGGATAACACTGAAGCTTTCCTT.

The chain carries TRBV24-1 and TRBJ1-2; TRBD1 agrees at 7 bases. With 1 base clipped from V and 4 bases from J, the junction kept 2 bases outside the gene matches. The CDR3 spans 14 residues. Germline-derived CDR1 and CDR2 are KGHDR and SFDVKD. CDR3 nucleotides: TGTGCCACCAGTGATTTTGGGACAGCCTATGGCTACACCTTC. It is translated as CATSDFGTAYGYTF.

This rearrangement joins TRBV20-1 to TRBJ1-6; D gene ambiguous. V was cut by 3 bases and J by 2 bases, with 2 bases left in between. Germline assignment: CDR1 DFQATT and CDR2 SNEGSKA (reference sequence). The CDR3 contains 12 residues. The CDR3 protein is CSARAYNSPLHF. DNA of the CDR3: TGCAGTGCTAGGGCCTATAATTCACCCCTCCACTTT.

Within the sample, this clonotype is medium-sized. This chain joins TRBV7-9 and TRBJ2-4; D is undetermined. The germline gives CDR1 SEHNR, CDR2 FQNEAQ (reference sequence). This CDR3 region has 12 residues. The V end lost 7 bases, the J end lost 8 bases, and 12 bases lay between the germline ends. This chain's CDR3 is CASTNREYIQYF. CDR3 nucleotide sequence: TGTGCCAGCACCAACAGAGAATACATTCAGTACTTC.

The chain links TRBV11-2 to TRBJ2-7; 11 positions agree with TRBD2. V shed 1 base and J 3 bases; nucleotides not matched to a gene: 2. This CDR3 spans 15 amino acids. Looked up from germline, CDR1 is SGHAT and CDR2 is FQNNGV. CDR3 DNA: TGTGCCAGCAGCTTAGTAGGGACTAGCGGCTACGAGCAGTACTTC. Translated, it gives CASSLVGTSGYEQYF.

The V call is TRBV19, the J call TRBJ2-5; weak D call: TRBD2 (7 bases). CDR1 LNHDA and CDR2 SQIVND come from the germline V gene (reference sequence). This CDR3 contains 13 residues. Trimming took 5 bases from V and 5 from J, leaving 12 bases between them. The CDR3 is CASSPQGGETQYF. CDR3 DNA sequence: TGTGCCAGTAGTCCACAGGGAGGGGAGACCCAGTACTTC.

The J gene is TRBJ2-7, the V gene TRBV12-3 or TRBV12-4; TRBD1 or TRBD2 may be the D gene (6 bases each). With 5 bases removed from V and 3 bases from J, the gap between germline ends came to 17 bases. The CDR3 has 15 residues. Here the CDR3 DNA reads TGTGCCAGCAGTCCCGGCTGGGGGGACAACTACGAGCAGTACTTC. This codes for CASSPGWGDNYEQYF.

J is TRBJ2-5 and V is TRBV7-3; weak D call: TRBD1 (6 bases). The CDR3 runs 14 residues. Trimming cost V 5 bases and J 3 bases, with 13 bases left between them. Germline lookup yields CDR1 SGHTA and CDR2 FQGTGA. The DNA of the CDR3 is TGTGCCAGCAGCGCCGGGACATCAAAAGAGACCCAGTACTTC. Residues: CASSAGTSKETQYF.